These 22 T cell receptor beta chains were all obtained from the same sample, sequenced in a study of blood T cells in healthy people across ages (dated by TCRdb to the mid-2010s). Libraries were constructed by 5' RACE. Sequencing was performed on an Illumina HiSeq 2500. A second PCR of about 7 to 12 cycles was run with a J-beta primer mix and a sample-barcoded 5' primer. Through fastp at Q25 and MiXCR, TCRdb rebuilt clones from the public reads, retaining in-frame beta chains. Records with the same CDR3 protein are collapsed into one entry carrying the most frequent genes and DNA. The sample data list 600,000 to 850,000 distinct CDR3 sequences, and approximately 25% of these were observed just once. Clones ranked in the top ten supply under 9.5% of the sample. The data also belong to a second study, concerning T cells of mothers and their children.

Sequencing input: blood. The receptors originated from a boy aged 5-17 years in good health.

The sample holds a few counts of this clonotype. The rearrangement links TRBV6-1 to TRBJ2-1; D is uncertain. This CDR3 contains 16 residues. V gave up 3 bases and J gave up 0 bases, with 12 bases separating them. Germline CDR1 reads MNHNS; CDR2 reads SASEGT. CDR3 nucleotides: TGTGCCAGCAGTGAGGTGGACCACCACTCCTACAATGAGCAGTTCTTC. Translated, it gives CASSEVDHHSYNEQFF.

The chain joins TRBV6-5 to TRBJ1-5; TRBD1 is a possible D gene (6 bases). In germline, CDR1 is MNHEY, CDR2 SVGAGI. CDR3 size: 15 residues. The V end was cut by 8 bases, the J end by 7 bases, with 21 bases between. The CDR3 DNA reads as TGTGCCAGCCGTCTGGACAGAACCTTGGGACAGCCCCAGCATTTT. It codes for CASRLDRTLGQPQHF.

The genes are TRBV29-1 and TRBJ2-7; TRBD1 matches at 7 bases. Germline CDR1 and CDR2: SQVTM and ANQGSEA. This CDR3 contains 12 residues. Trimming at V came to 6 bases and at J to 5 bases, leaving 7 bases not matched to a gene. The CDR3 region is CSVPGTADEQYF. The CDR3 bases are TGCAGCGTGCCCGGGACAGCCGACGAGCAGTACTTC.

Concerning this clonotype itself: One junction end does not reproduce the germline sequence, and a read error may be involved. The chain couples TRBV7-6 to TRBJ2-2; no reliable D call. This CDR3 contains 15 residues. CDR1 SGHVS and CDR2 FNYEAQ come from the germline V gene. The CDR3 sequence: CASIKSIANAGELFF. As DNA, the CDR3 is TGTGCCAGCATAAAGTCCATCGCGAACGCCGGGGAGCTGTTTTTT.

As for this clonotype: One end of the junction does not line up with germline, which may come from a read error. The V call is TRBV7-9, the J call TRBJ1-1; 8 positions agree with TRBD1. The CDR3 spans 19 residues. Germline loops: CDR1 SEHNR, CDR2 FQNEAQ (reference sequence). The CDR3 sequence: CANSRPDREPTHLNTEAFF. CDR3 in DNA: TGTGCCAACAGCCGCCCGGACAGGGAGCCCACGCACCTGAACACTGAAGCTTTCTTT.

This clonotype was observed a few times. The rearrangement uses TRBV28 and TRBJ2-1; TRBD1 is a possible D gene (6 bases). V shed 3 bases and J shed 10 bases, with 10 bases lying between them. Germline lookup yields CDR1 MDHEN and CDR2 SYDVKM. The CDR3 is 12 amino acids. The CDR3 spells CASSFGQGEQFF. The CDR3 DNA reads TGTGCCAGCAGTTTCGGGCAGGGGGAGCAGTTCTTC.

This clonotype came up a few times. The V gene is TRBV5-1, the J gene TRBJ2-5; the match to TRBD2 covers 9 bases. The J call may be mistaken, given a closer DNA end match to TRBJ2-1. Germline V CDR1 and CDR2: SGHRS, YFSETQ. CDR3 length: 16 amino acids. The chain's CDR3 is CASSLVGTSLTNEQFF. The CDR3 DNA reads as TGCGCCAGCAGCTTGGTCGGGACTAGCCTTACCAATGAGCAGTTCTTC.

V is TRBV10-3 and J is TRBJ2-5, with D unclear. Germline CDR1 is ENHRY and CDR2 is SYGVKD. Trimming took 5 bases from V and 6 from J, leaving 16 bases between them. This CDR3 region has 14 residues. CDR3 DNA: TGTGCCATCAGTTCGTCCGACCTTGGGCAGACCCAGTACTTC. Translated: CAISSSDLGQTQYF.

This clonotype has just a few counts. This rearrangement joins TRBV15 to TRBJ2-2; D call uncertain. The V end lost 1 base, the J end lost 7 bases, and 4 bases lay between the germline ends. This CDR3 spans 12 amino acids. The V gene's germline CDR1 is LNHNV and CDR2 YYDKDF (reference sequence). The CDR3 protein is CATSRVGGELFF. The CDR3 region has the DNA TGTGCCACCAGCAGAGTAGGCGGGGAGCTGTTTTTT.

The chain uses TRBV6-6 and TRBJ2-7, with D possibly TRBD1 on 5 matching bases. The V end lost 5 bases, the J end lost 6 bases, and 11 bases lay between the germline ends. Looked up from germline, CDR1 is MNHNY and CDR2 is SVGAGI (reference sequence). The CDR3 has 12 residues. The CDR3 protein is CASSDGHFEQYF. Written as DNA, the CDR3 is TGTGCCAGCAGTGACGGACATTTCGAGCAGTACTTC.

The chain uses TRBV20-1 and TRBJ2-3; 8 nucleotides match TRBD2. This CDR3 has 16 residues. Germline loops: CDR1 DFQATT, CDR2 SNEGSKA (reference sequence). Trimming cost V 2 bases and J 5 bases; bases outside gene matches: 12. The CDR3 nucleotides read TGCAGTGCTAGAATCGCCGGGAGGGCTGTGGGAGATACGCAGTATTTT. It specifies CSARIAGRAVGDTQYF.

This clonotype was seen more than once but under ten times. The V call is TRBV5-5, the J call TRBJ1-2, with unresolved D. The V gene lost 2 bases and the J gene lost 6 bases, with 14 bases spanning the gap. Germline values: CDR1 SGHKS, CDR2 YYEKEE (reference sequence). The CDR3 loop spans 14 amino acids. CDR3 DNA: TGTGCCAGCAGCTTTTTCGGATCTATGAATGGCTACACCTTC. This encodes CASSFFGSMNGYTF. Looking up the rest from reference TRBV5-5 and TRBJ1-2 gives the full variable domain: DAGVTQSPTHLIKTRGQQVTLRCSPISGHKSVSWYQQVLGQGPQFIFQYYEKEERGRGNFPDRFSARQFPNYSSELNVNALLLGDSALYLCASSFFGSMNGYTFGSGTRLTVV.

To note about this clonotype: Sequence at one end of the junction differs from germline and may be a read error. The V and J genes are TRBV7-9 and TRBJ1-2, with a tentative D call TRBD1 (5 bases). This CDR3 comprises 14 residues. Per germline, CDR1 SEHNR and CDR2 FQNEAQ (reference sequence). In DNA form, the CDR3 reads TGTGCCAGCAGCCGGACATCTCAGAACTATAGCTACACCTTC. This sequence encodes CASSRTSQNYSYTF.

The chain carries TRBV27 and TRBJ2-1; D not resolved. The CDR3 has 15 residues. Germline assignment: CDR1 MNHEY and CDR2 SMNVEV (reference sequence). Trimming removed 5 bases from V and 0 bases from J, with 11 bases in between. CDR3 DNA sequence: TGTGCCAGCAGTCCCGAAGTCTTCTCCTACAATGAGCAGTTCTTC. Translating it yields CASSPEVFSYNEQFF.

This clonotype was counted between two and nine times. CDR3 sequence reads: CSARVIAGIQETQYF. The CDR3 DNA reads as TGCAGTGCTAGAGTGATAGCGGGGATTCAAGAGACCCAGTACTTC. The chain recombines TRBV20-1 with TRBJ2-5; 8 positions match TRBD2. The V gene's germline CDR1 is DFQATT and CDR2 SNEGSKA (reference sequence). The trim removed 1 base at V and 2 bases at J, leaving 6 bases unmatched. The CDR3 length is 15 residues.

The chain is built from TRBV20-1 and TRBJ2-5, with D unresolved. With 1 base removed from V and 4 bases from J, the gap between germline ends came to 13 bases. The CDR3 runs 14 residues. The germline CDR1 and CDR2 sequences are DFQATT and SNEGSKA (reference sequence). CDR3 amino acids: CSARGVEIPETQYF. The CDR3 nucleotides read TGCAGTGCTAGAGGGGTAGAAATCCCAGAGACCCAGTACTTC.

This clonotype was detected a few times. V is TRBV6-5 and J is TRBJ1-1; D is perhaps TRBD1 (5 bases). CDR3 length equals 16 residues. The germline V gene has CDR1 MNHEY and CDR2 SVGAGI. V lost 0 bases, J lost 1 base, and 12 bases lay in between. CDR3 bases: TGTGCCAGCAGTTACTCGATATCGGGGCAGAACACTGAAGCTTTCTTT. Protein product: CASSYSISGQNTEAFF.

This clonotype was detected only a few times. The chain links TRBV9 to TRBJ2-5, with D possibly TRBD2 on 6 matching bases. This CDR3 is 16 amino acids long. Trimming left V 3 bases short and J 1 base short, with 16 bases between. CDR1 SGDLS and CDR2 YYNGEE come from the germline V gene. The CDR3 DNA sequence: TGTGCCAGCAGCGGACTCTCCGGGGGATTCCAAGAGACCCAGTACTTC. The encoded protein is CASSGLSGGFQETQYF.

This chain joins TRBV28 and TRBJ2-7; TRBD2 agrees at 10 bases. CDR1 is MDHEN and CDR2 is SYDVKM in the germline V gene. The V segment lost 6 bases and the J segment 2 bases; nucleotides outside the gene matches: 13. The CDR3 has 17 amino acids. The CDR3 DNA sequence: TGTGCCAGCAGCTCCGGACTAGCGGTACACCAGGCCTACGAGCAGTACTTC. Translating it yields CASSSGLAVHQAYEQYF. Complete variable domain (other parts from reference TRBV28 and TRBJ2-7): DVKVTQSSRYLVKRTGEKVFLECVQDMDHENMFWYRQDPGLGLRLIYFSYDVKMKEKGDIPEGYSVSREKKERFSLILESASTNQTSMYLCASSSGLAVHQAYEQYFGPGTRLTVT.

This chain joins TRBV20-1 and TRBJ1-4; the match to TRBD1 covers 11 bases. The V gene end was trimmed by 5 bases and the J gene end by 7 bases; junction bases not matched to a gene: 3. CDR1 is DFQATT, CDR2 SNEGSKA, per germline (reference sequence). The CDR3 sequence is 13 residues long. CDR3 sequence: CSAPGQGGEKLFF. The CDR3 DNA is TGCAGTGCTCCGGGACAGGGGGGTGAAAAACTGTTTTTT.

This clonotype was seen at least ten times. The rearrangement joins TRBV7-8 to TRBJ2-3; TRBD1 or TRBD2 may be the D gene (5 bases each). Germline V gene sequence: CDR1 SGHVS, CDR2 FQNEAQ. V shed 5 bases and J shed 2 bases, with 14 bases lying between them. The CDR3 runs to 15 residues. CDR3 sequence (DNA): TGTGCCAGCAGCATCCGGGACGTTTCCACAGATACGCAGTATTTT. This gives the protein CASSIRDVSTDTQYF.

The chain joins TRBV29-1 to TRBJ1-3; D perhaps matches TRBD1 (5 bases). From germline, CDR1 is SQVTM and CDR2 ANQGSEA. This CDR3 comprises 11 residues. V shed 7 bases and J shed 7 bases, with 11 bases lying between them. CDR3 nucleotide sequence: TGCAGCGCCGCTGAGGGGAACACCATATATTTT. Translating gives CSAAEGNTIYF.